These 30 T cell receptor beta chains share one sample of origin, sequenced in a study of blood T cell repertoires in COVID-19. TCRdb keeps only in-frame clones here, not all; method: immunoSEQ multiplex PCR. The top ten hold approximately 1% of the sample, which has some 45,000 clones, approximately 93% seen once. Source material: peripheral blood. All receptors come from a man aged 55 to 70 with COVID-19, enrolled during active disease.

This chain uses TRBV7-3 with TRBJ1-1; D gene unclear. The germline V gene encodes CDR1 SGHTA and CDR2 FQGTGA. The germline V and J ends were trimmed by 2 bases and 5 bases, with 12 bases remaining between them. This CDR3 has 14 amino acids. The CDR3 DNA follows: TGTGCCAGCAGCTTAGGAGGGCTCGGAACTGAAGCTTTCTTT. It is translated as CASSLGGLGTEAFF.

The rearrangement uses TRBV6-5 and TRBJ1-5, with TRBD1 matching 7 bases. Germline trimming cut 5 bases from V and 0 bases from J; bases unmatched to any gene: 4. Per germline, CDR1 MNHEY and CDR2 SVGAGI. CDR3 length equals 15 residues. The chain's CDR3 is CASSTGVNSNQPQHF. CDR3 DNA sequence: TGTGCCAGCAGTACAGGGGTCAATAGCAATCAGCCCCAGCATTTT.

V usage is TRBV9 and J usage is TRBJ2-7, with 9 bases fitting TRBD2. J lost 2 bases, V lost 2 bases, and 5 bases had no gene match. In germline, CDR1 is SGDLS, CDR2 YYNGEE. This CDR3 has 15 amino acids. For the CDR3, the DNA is TGTGCCAGCAGCGTCCTAGCGGGGAATACCTACGAGCAGTACTTC. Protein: CASSVLAGNTYEQYF.

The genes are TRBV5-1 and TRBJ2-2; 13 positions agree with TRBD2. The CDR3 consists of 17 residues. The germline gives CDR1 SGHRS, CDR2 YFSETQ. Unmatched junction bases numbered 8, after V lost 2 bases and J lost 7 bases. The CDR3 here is CASSFGLAGDRGGELFF. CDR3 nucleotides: TGCGCCAGCAGCTTCGGACTAGCGGGAGATCGGGGCGGGGAGCTGTTTTTT.

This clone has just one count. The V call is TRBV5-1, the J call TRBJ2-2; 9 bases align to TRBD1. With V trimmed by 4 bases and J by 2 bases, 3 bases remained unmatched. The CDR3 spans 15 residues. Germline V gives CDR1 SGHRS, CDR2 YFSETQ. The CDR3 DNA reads TGCGCCAGCAGCCCGGGACAGGGTAACACCGGGGAGCTGTTTTTT. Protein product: CASSPGQGNTGELFF.

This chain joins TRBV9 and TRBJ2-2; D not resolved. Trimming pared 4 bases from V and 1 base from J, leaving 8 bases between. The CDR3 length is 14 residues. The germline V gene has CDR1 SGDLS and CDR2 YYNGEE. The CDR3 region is CASSSRLNTGELFF. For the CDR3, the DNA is TGTGCCAGCAGCTCACGACTGAACACCGGGGAGCTGTTTTTT.

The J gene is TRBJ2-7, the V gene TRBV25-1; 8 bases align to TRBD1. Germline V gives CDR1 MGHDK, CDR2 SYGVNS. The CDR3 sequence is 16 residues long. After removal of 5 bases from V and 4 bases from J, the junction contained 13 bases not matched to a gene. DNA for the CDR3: TGTGCCAGCAGTCCATCCCCAGGACAGGGACGGTACGAGCAGTACTTC. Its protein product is CASSPSPGQGRYEQYF.

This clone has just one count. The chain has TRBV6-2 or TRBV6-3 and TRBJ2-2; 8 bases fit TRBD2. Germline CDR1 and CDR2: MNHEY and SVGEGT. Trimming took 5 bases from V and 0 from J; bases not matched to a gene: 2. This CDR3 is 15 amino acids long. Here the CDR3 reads CASSRTSPNTGELFF. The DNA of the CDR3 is TGTGCCAGCAGTCGGACTAGCCCGAACACCGGGGAGCTGTTTTTT.

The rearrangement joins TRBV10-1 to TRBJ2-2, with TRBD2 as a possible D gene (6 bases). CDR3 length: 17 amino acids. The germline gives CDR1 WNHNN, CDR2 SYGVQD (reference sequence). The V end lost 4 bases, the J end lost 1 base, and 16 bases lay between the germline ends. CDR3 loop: CASSAFRGRRNTGELFF. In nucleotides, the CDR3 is TGCGCCAGCAGTGCCTTCCGGGGGAGGAGGAACACCGGGGAGCTGTTTTTT.

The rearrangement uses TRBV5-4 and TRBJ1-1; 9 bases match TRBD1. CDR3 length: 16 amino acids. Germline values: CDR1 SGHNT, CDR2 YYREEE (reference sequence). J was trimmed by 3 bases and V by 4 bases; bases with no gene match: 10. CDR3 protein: CASSRPGQGGDTEAFF. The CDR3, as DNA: TGTGCCAGCAGCCGGCCGGGACAGGGAGGAGACACTGAAGCTTTCTTT.

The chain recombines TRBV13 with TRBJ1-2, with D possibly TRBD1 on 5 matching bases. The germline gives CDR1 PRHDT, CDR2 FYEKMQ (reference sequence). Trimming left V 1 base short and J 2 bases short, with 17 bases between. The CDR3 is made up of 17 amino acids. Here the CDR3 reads CASSLEWGNGLNYGYTF. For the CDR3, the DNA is TGTGCCAGCAGCTTAGAGTGGGGCAACGGGTTAAACTATGGCTACACCTTC.

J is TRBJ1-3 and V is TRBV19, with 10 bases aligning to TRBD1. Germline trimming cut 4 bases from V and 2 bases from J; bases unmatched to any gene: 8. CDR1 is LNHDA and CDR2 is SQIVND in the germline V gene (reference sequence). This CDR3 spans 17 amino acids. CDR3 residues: CASSRTAGQGTGNTIYF. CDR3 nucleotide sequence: TGTGCCAGTAGTAGAACCGCGGGACAGGGGACTGGAAACACCATATATTTT.

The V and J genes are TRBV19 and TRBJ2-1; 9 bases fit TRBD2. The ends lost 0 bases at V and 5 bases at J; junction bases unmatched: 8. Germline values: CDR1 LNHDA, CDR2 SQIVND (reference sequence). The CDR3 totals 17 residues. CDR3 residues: CASSIDQLREGNNEQFF. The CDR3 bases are TGTGCCAGTAGTATAGATCAATTGCGGGAGGGGAACAATGAGCAGTTCTTC.

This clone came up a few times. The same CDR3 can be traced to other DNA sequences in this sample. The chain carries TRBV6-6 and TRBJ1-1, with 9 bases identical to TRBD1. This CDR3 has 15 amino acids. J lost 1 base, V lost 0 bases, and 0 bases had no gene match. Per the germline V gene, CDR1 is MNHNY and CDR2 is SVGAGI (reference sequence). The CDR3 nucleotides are TGTGCCAGCAGTTACTCGGGACAGGGGAACACTGAAGCTTTCTTT. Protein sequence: CASSYSGQGNTEAFF.

CDR3 coding DNA: TGTGCCAGCAGCCAAACAGGGTATGGCTACACCTTC. Protein: CASSQTGYGYTF. This sequence joins TRBV28 and TRBJ1-2, with D perhaps matching TRBD1 (6 bases). Germline V gene sequence: CDR1 MDHEN, CDR2 SYDVKM. Trimming cost V 6 bases and J 5 bases, with 10 bases left between them. This CDR3 is 12 amino acids long.

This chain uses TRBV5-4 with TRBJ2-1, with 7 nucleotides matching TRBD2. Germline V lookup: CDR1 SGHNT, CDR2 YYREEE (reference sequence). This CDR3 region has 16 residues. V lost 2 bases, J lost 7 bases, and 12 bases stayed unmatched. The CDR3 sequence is CASSFLADIRGNEQFF. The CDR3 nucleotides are TGTGCCAGCAGCTTTCTAGCGGACATTAGAGGGAATGAGCAGTTCTTC.

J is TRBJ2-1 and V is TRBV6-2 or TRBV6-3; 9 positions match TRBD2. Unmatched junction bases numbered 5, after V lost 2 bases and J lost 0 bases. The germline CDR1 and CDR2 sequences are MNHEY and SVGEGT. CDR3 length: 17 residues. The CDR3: CASSYPLAGASYNEQFF. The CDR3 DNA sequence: TGTGCCAGCAGTTACCCGTTAGCGGGGGCCTCCTACAATGAGCAGTTCTTC.

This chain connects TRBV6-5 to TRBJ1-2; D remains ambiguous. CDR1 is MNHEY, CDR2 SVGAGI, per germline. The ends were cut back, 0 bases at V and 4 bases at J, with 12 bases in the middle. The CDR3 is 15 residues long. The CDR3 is CASSYSTQPGYGYTF. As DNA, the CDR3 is TGTGCCAGCAGTTACTCGACTCAGCCCGGCTATGGCTACACCTTC.

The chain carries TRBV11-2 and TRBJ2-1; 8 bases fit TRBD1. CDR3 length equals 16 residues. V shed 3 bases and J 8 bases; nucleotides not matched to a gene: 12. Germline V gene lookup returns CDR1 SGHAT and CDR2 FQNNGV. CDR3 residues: CASSFGGQGQRYEQFF. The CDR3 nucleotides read TGTGCCAGCAGCTTCGGCGGACAGGGTCAAAGGTATGAGCAGTTCTTC.

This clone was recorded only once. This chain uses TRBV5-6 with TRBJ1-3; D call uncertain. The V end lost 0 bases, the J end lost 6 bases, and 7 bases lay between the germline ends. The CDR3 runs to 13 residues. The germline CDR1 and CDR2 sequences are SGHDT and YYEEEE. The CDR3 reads CASSLAAENTIYF. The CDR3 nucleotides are TGTGCCAGCAGCTTGGCAGCGGAAAACACCATATATTTT.

The CDR3 reads CASSPQSAGSPSGNTIYF. The CDR3 DNA follows: TGTGCCAGCTCACCCCAGTCGGCAGGATCCCCCTCTGGAAACACCATATATTTT. The rearrangement joins TRBV18 to TRBJ1-3; D is unclear. Germline V gene data show CDR1 as KGHSH and CDR2 as LQKENI. The CDR3 sequence is 18 residues long. The V gene lost 3 bases and the J gene lost 0 bases, with 18 bases spanning the gap.

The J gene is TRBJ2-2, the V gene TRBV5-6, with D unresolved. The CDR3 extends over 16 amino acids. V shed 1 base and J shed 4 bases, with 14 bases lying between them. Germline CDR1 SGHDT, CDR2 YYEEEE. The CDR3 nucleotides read TGTGCCAGCAGCTTGTTTAGGCAGGTCGGCACCGGGGAGCTGTTTTTT. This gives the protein CASSLFRQVGTGELFF.

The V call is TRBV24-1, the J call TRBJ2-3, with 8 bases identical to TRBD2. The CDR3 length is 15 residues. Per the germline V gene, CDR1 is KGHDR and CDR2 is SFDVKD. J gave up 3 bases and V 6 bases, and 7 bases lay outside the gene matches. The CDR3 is CATSMNSGTTDTQYF. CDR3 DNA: TGTGCCACCAGTATGAATAGCGGGACAACAGATACGCAGTATTTT.

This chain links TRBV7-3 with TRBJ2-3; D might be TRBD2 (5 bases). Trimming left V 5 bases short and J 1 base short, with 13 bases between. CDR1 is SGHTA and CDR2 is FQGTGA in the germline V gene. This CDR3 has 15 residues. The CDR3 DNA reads TGTGCCAGCAGCGCAGACCCGAGGGGCACAGATACGCAGTATTTT. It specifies CASSADPRGTDTQYF.

CDR3 in DNA: TGTGCCAGCAGCTTTAGCGGGACCTACAATGAGCAGTTCTTC. It encodes CASSFSGTYNEQFF. The rearrangement uses TRBV3-1 (or the pseudogene TRBV3-2) and TRBJ2-1, with 8 bases identical to TRBD2. This CDR3 is built from 14 residues. J was trimmed by 2 bases and V by 5 bases; bases with no gene match: 2. Per germline, CDR1 LGHDT and CDR2 YNNKEL (reference sequence).

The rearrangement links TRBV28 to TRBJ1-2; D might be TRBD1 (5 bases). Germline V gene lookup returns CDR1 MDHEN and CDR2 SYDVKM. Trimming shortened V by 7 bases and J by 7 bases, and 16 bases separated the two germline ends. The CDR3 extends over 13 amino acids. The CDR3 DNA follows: TGTGCCAGCACCTCCTGGGGGGTAGGTGGCTACACCTTC. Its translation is CASTSWGVGGYTF.

DNA for the CDR3: TGCGCCAGCAGTTCTCCGGGACAGCTACTTAATGAAAAACTGTTTTTT. It yields the protein CASSSPGQLLNEKLFF. This sequence joins TRBV10-2 and TRBJ1-4, with TRBD1 matching 7 bases. V trimming: 5 bases; J trimming: 4 bases; junction bases outside the gene matches: 10. The length of the CDR3 is 16 residues. In germline, CDR1 is WSHSY, CDR2 SAAADI.

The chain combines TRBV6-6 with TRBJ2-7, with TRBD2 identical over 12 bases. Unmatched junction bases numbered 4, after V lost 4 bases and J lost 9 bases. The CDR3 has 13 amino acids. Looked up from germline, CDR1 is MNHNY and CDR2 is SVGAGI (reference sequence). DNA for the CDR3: TGTGCCAGCAGTTGGACTAGCGGGACGGCGCAGTACTTC. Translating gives CASSWTSGTAQYF.

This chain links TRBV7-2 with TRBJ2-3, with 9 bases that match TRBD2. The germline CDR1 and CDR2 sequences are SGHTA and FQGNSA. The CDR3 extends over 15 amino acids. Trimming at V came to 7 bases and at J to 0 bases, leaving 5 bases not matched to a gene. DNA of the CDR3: TGTGCCAGCACCCCTAGCGGGGTTAGCACAGATACGCAGTATTTT. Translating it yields CASTPSGVSTDTQYF.

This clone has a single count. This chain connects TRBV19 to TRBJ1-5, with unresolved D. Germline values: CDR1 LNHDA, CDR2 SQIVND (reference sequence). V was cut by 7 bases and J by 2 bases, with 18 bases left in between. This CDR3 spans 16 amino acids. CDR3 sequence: CASTPHRERGNQPQHF. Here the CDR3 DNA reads TGTGCCAGTACTCCTCATCGGGAAAGGGGCAATCAGCCCCAGCATTTT. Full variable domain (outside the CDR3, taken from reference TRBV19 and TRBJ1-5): DGGITQSPKYLFRKEGQNVTLSCEQNLNHDAMYWYRQDPGQGLRLIYYSQIVNDFQKGDIAEGYSVSREKKESFPLTVTSAQKNPTAFYLCASTPHRERGNQPQHFGDGTRLSIL.